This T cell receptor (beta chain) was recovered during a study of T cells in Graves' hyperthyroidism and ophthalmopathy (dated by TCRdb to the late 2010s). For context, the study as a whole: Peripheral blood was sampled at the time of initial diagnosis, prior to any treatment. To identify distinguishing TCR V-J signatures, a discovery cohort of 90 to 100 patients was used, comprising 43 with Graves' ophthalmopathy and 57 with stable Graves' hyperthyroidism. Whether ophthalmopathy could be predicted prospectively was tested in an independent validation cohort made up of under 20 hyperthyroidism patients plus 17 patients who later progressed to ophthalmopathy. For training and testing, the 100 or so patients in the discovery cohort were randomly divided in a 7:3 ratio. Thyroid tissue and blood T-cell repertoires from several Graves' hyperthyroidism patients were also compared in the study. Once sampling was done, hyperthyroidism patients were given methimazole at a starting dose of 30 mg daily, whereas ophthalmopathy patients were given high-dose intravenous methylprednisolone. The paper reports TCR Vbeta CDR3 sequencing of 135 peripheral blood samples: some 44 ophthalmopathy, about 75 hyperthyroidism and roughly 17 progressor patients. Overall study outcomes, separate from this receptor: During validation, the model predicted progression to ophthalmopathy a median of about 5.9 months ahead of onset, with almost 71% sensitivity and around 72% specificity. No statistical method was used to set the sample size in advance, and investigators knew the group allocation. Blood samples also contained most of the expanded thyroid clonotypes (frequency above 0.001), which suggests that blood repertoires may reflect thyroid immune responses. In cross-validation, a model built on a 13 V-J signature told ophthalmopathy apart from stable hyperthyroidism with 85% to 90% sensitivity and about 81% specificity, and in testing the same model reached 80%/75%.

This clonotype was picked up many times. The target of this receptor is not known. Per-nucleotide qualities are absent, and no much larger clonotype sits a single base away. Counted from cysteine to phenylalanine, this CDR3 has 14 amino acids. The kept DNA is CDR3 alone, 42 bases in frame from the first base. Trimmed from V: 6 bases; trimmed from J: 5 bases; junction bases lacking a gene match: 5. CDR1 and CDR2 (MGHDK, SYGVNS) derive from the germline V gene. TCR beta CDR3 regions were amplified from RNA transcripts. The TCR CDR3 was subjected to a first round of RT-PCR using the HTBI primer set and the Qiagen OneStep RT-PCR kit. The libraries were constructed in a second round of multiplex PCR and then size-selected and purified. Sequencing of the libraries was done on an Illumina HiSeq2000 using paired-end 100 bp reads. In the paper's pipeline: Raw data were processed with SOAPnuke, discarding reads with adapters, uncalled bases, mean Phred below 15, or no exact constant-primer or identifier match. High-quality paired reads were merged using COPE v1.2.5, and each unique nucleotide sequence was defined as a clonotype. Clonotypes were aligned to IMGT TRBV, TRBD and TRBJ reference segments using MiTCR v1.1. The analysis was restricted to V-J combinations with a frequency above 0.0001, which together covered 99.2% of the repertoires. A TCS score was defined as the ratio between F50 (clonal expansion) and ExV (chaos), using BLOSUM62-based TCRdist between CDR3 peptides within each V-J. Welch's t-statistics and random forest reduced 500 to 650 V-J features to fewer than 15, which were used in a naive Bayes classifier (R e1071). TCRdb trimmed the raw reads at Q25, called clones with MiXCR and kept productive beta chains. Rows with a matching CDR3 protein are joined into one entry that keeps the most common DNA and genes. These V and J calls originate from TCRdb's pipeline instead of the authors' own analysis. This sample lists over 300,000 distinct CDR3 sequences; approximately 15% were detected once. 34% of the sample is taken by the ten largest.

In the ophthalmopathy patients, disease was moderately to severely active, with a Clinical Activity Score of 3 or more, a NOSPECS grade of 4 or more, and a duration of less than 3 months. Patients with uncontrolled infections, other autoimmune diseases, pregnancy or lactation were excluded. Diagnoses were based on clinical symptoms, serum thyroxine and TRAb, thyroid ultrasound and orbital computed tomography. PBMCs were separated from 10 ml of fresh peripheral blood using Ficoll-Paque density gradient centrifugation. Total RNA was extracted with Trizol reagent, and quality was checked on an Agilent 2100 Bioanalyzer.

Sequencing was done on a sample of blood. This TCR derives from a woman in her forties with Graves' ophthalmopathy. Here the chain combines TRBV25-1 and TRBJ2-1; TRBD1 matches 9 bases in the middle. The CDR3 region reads CASRGQGRNNEQFF. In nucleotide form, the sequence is TGTGCCAGCAGGGGACAGGGTAGAAACAATGAGCAGTTCTTC. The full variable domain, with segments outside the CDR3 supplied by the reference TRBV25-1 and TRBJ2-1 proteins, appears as EADIYQTPRYLVIGTGKKITLECSQTMGHDKMYWYQQDPGMELHLIHYSYGVNSTEKGDLSSESTVSRIRTEHFPLTLESARPSHTSQYLCASRGQGRNNEQFFGPGTRLTVL.